Each of the 20 T cell receptor beta chains below was sequenced from the same sample in a study of T cell responses to AZD1222 COVID-19 vaccine. Profiled with immunoSEQ multiplex PCR; TCRdb holds only in-frame clones, not every one. The sample contains over 120,000 clones, roughly 93% of which appear only once. Here the sequenced sample was peripheral blood, taken after recovery from COVID-19. Receptor source: an adult who had recovered from COVID-19.

The chain combines TRBV7-3 with TRBJ2-3; D not certain. The germline CDR1 and CDR2 sequences are SGHTA and FQGTGA. V lost 5 bases, J lost 1 base, and 7 bases lay in between. The CDR3 extends over 13 amino acids. The CDR3, as DNA: TGTGCCAGCAGCCAGGTGGGCACAGATACGCAGTATTTT. Its protein product is CASSQVGTDTQYF.

This chain uses TRBV7-2 with TRBJ1-6; a weak D match, TRBD1 (6 bases). Per germline, CDR1 SGHTA and CDR2 FQGNSA. CDR3 size: 17 residues. V was pared by 0 bases and J by 7 bases, with 16 bases between. CDR3 in DNA: TGTGCCAGCAGCTTAGCCGGGGGGGGCAGCGACAATTCACCCCTCCACTTT. Protein: CASSLAGGGSDNSPLHF. Supplemented by reference TRBV7-2 and TRBJ1-6, the full variable domain reads GAGVSQSPSNKVTEKGKDVELRCDPISGHTALYWYRQSLGQGLEFLIYFQGNSAPDKSGLPSDRFSAERTGGSVSTLTIQRTQQEDSAVYLCASSLAGGGSDNSPLHFGNGTRLTVT.

The V gene is TRBV18, the J gene TRBJ2-7, with a tentative D call TRBD2 (5 bases). V lost 0 bases to trimming and J lost 7 bases, with 13 bases between them. This CDR3 is 14 amino acids long. Germline CDR1 reads KGHSH; CDR2 reads LQKENI. The chain's CDR3 is CASSPPTGVGEQYF. As DNA, the CDR3 is TGTGCCAGCTCACCACCGACCGGGGTGGGGGAGCAGTACTTC.

The rearrangement uses TRBV2 and TRBJ2-7, with D possibly TRBD1 on 5 matching bases. With 6 bases removed from V and 3 bases from J, the gap between germline ends came to 15 bases. The CDR3 is 14 amino acids. Germline loops: CDR1 SNHLY, CDR2 FYNNEI. CDR3 protein: CASSPVRTFYEQYF. The CDR3 coding sequence is TGTGCCAGCAGCCCCGTTCGGACATTCTACGAGCAGTACTTC.

CDR3 sequence: CASSLDGASNEKLFF. In DNA form, the CDR3 reads TGTGCCAGCAGCTTAGACGGTGCGTCTAATGAAAAACTGTTTTTT. The chain combines TRBV11-1 with TRBJ1-4, with D hard to call. CDR1 is SGHAT, CDR2 FQDESV, per germline (reference sequence). The CDR3 is 15 residues long. Trimming cost V 1 base and J 3 bases, with 9 bases left between them.

The chain carries TRBV5-8 and TRBJ2-1, with 13 bases identical to TRBD2. The germline CDR1 and CDR2 sequences are SGHTS and YDEGEE. V dropped 2 bases and J dropped 6; count of bases not matched to a gene: 8. CDR3 length equals 17 residues. This CDR3 reads CASSFLGLAGVGNEQFF. In nucleotides, the CDR3 is TGTGCCAGCAGCTTCCTCGGACTAGCGGGAGTCGGCAATGAGCAGTTCTTC.

The rearrangement links TRBV18 to TRBJ2-5; 13 bases align to TRBD2. Looked up from germline, CDR1 is KGHSH and CDR2 is LQKENI. Germline trimming cut 0 bases from V and 5 bases from J; bases unmatched to any gene: 3. The CDR3 runs to 16 residues. The CDR3 nucleotides read TGTGCCAGCTCACCACCGGGACTAGCGGGAACCGAGACCCAGTACTTC. Its translation: CASSPPGLAGTETQYF.

The CDR3 reads CASSTDRQSHATNEKLFF. CDR3 DNA: TGTGCCAGCTCCACTGATAGACAGTCACATGCAACTAATGAAAAACTGTTTTTT. The chain links TRBV27 to TRBJ1-4, with D perhaps TRBD1 (5 bases). The germline V gene has CDR1 MNHEY and CDR2 SMNVEV (reference sequence). Trimming shortened V by 8 bases and J by 0 bases, and 22 bases separated the two germline ends. This CDR3 contains 18 residues. Drawing the rest from reference TRBV27 and TRBJ1-4, the complete variable domain is EAQVTQNPRYLITVTGKKLTVTCSQNMNHEYMSWYRQDPGLGLRQIYYSMNVEVTDKGDVPEGYKVSRKEKRNFPLILESPSPNQTSLYFCASSTDRQSHATNEKLFFGSGTQLSVL.

V and J are TRBV7-8 and TRBJ1-2; D is ambiguous. Germline CDR1 and CDR2: SGHVS and FQNEAQ. The CDR3 loop spans 14 amino acids. V was shortened by 5 bases and J by 1 base, with 11 bases between the two germline ends. The CDR3 region is CASSPIAGNYGYTF. The CDR3 DNA reads TGTGCCAGCAGCCCCATTGCCGGTAACTATGGCTACACCTTC.

This chain uses TRBV9 with TRBJ1-2, with D perhaps TRBD1 (6 bases). The CDR3 is made up of 15 amino acids. V was clipped by 0 bases and J by 2 bases, with 11 bases between them. CDR1 and CDR2 (germline): SGDLS, YYNGEE. CDR3: CASSVGQGKNYGYTF. The CDR3 nucleotides are TGTGCCAGCAGCGTAGGGCAGGGGAAGAACTATGGCTACACCTTC.

This chain links TRBV2 with TRBJ2-1; 9 nucleotides line up with TRBD1. CDR1 SNHLY and CDR2 FYNNEI come from the germline V gene. There are 15 residues in the CDR3. V lost 2 bases and J lost 4; bases outside the gene matches: 3. DNA for the CDR3: TGTGCCAGCAGTGAACAGGGACAGGGATACAATGAGCAGTTCTTC. This codes for CASSEQGQGYNEQFF.

The chain has TRBV28 and TRBJ2-7; TRBD2 matches 9 bases. Germline lookup yields CDR1 MDHEN and CDR2 SYDVKM. CDR3 length equals 13 residues. The CDR3, as DNA: TGTGTAATTAGCGGGGGACCTCCCTACGAGCAGTACTTC. Protein product: CVISGGPPYEQYF.

This sequence joins TRBV4-2 and TRBJ2-1, with D maybe TRBD2 (8 bases). Trimming stripped 4 bases from V and 7 bases from J, with 23 bases between. The CDR3 runs 17 residues. Looked up from germline, CDR1 is LGHNA and CDR2 is YNFKEQ. CDR3 residues: CASSPKWDSGRHNEQFF. As DNA, the CDR3 is TGTGCCAGCAGCCCCAAGTGGGACAGCGGGAGACATAATGAGCAGTTCTTC.

This sequence joins TRBV24-1 and TRBJ2-3; D is possibly TRBD2 (5 bases). Per the germline V gene, CDR1 is KGHDR and CDR2 is SFDVKD. This CDR3 has 16 amino acids. Trimming stripped 0 bases from V and 1 base from J, with 10 bases between. CDR3 in amino acids: CATSDLPSGGTDTQYF. CDR3 bases: TGTGCCACCAGTGATTTGCCCAGCGGAGGCACAGATACGCAGTATTTT.

The count of this clone is one. The rearrangement joins TRBV5-4 to TRBJ2-4; D remains ambiguous. Trimming left V 4 bases short and J 7 bases short, with 15 bases between. Germline-derived CDR1 and CDR2 are SGHNT and YYREEE (reference sequence). The CDR3 is 14 residues long. DNA for the CDR3: TGTGCCAGCAGCCCTGACTCTCTTGGGAACATTCAGTACTTC. Translation gives CASSPDSLGNIQYF. The full variable domain, rest sourced from reference TRBV5-4 and TRBJ2-4, is ETGVTQSPTHLIKTRGQQVTLRCSSQSGHNTVSWYQQALGQGPQFIFQYYREEENGRGNFPPRFSGLQFPNYSSELNVNALELDDSALYLCASSPDSLGNIQYFGAGTRLSVL.

This clone was counted a single time. The chain carries TRBV4-1 and TRBJ2-1, with 10 bases matching TRBD2. The CDR3 loop spans 15 amino acids. Germline lookup yields CDR1 MGHRA and CDR2 YSYEKL. The V and J ends lost 0 bases and 4 bases, in that order; junction bases with no gene match: 0. Here the CDR3 reads CASSQEGLAYNEQFF. DNA of the CDR3: TGCGCCAGCAGCCAAGAGGGACTAGCGTACAATGAGCAGTTCTTC.

This sequence joins TRBV12-3 or TRBV12-4 and TRBJ2-3, with D uncertain. The CDR3 loop spans 12 amino acids. V shed 6 bases and J shed 2 bases, with 6 bases lying between them. The CDR3 is CASRKYTDTQYF. The CDR3 DNA reads as TGTGCCAGCAGGAAGTACACAGATACGCAGTATTTT.

There are a few counts of this clone. The chain couples TRBV6-1 to TRBJ2-7, with a weak D call TRBD1 (8 bases). Between the trimmed V and J ends, which lost 1 base and 2 bases, there was a span of 12 bases. Germline CDR1 reads MNHNS; CDR2 reads SASEGT. The CDR3 totals 15 residues. The CDR3 sequence is CASSEEQGGAYEQYF. Here the CDR3 DNA reads TGTGCCAGCAGTGAAGAACAGGGGGGGGCCTACGAGCAGTACTTC.

Points on this clone: The junction and the germline gene differ at one end; a read error may be behind it. V usage is TRBV12-3 or TRBV12-4 and J usage is TRBJ2-1; 12 bases line up with TRBD2. The CDR3 spans 13 residues. The CDR3 protein is CAGRTSGANEQFF. In nucleotides, the CDR3 is TGTGCCGGCAGGACTAGCGGGGCCAATGAGCAGTTCTTC.

The V gene is TRBV7-3, the J gene TRBJ2-1; no firm D call. The V gene lost 2 bases and the J gene lost 6 bases, with 14 bases spanning the gap. Germline V gene lookup returns CDR1 SGHTA and CDR2 FQGTGA. The CDR3 spans 15 residues. CDR3 sequence (DNA): TGTGCCAGCAGCTTAGATGCCATGGCAAGCAATGAGCAGTTCTTC. Protein: CASSLDAMASNEQFF.